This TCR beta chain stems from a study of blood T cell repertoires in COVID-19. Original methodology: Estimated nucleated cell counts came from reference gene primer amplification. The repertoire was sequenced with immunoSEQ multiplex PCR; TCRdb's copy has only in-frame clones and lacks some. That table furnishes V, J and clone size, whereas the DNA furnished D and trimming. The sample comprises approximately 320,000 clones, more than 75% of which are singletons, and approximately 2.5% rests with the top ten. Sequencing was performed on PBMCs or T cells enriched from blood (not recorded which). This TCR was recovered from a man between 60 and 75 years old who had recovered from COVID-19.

The CDR3 region is CASSEGTFADEQYF. CDR3 DNA: TGTGCCAGCAGCGAAGGGACTTTTGCTGACGAGCAGTACTTC. V usage is TRBV7-8 and J usage is TRBJ2-7; D may be TRBD2 (6 bases). Deletions cut 5 bases from V and 5 bases from J, with 16 bases between. Germline V gene sequence: CDR1 SGHVS, CDR2 FQNEAQ. The CDR3 is made up of 14 amino acids.